This T cell receptor (beta chain) comes out of a study of regulatory T cells in long-lasting Graves disease. In this sample, this clonotype turned up a few times. Indicated time point: newly diagnosed GD, antithyroid drugs for less than 3 months. From PBMCs, RNA was extracted and then used to make the TCR library. CDR3 length: 13 amino acids. The germline V and J ends were trimmed by 8 bases and 7 bases, with 20 bases remaining between them. CDR1 and CDR2 (germline): SQVTM, ANQGSEA. Combining iRepertoire HTBI primers with Arm-PCR of CDR3 regions, the authors built TCR beta libraries. MiXCR, applied by TCRdb to the multiplex PCR reads, yields one record per CDR3 protein. Of around 450,000 distinct CDR3 sequences in the sample, about 16% were seen once. A further study also used this sample, focusing on T cells in Graves' hyperthyroidism and ophthalmopathy. As reported in that work: Aged 18 to 65, the patients had hyperthyroidism that was newly diagnosed and had lasted under 2 months. Lactation, pregnancy, other autoimmune disease or uncontrolled infection excluded patients. Carried out on the TCR CDR3, a first-round RT-PCR used the HTBI primer set. Most thyroid-expanded clonotypes above 0.001 were also found in blood.

This specimen was peripheral blood mononuclear cells (PBMCs), taken at new diagnosis, from a patient treated with antithyroid drugs. This chain connects TRBV29-1 to TRBJ1-1; weak D call: TRBD1 (6 bases). The source is a woman aged 25-40 years with Graves disease. The CDR3 here is CSLSRAGDVEAFF. CDR3 DNA: TGCAGCCTCAGTCGGGCAGGGGATGTTGAAGCTTTCTTT.